This T cell receptor beta chain originates from a study of vaccination and CD4 T cells after COVID-19. In the study overall: Six males and four females constituted the convalescent cohort, two of whom were Hispanic.

The treatment denotes: roughly ten-day PBMC culture with coronavirus spike peptide pools or control peptides (ViraFEST assay). In the ViraFEST assay, peptide-pool expansion preceded TCR sequencing of expanded clonotypes. Comments on this clonotype: No antigen is known for it.

Oncomine TCR Beta short-read sequencing was applied to DNA from cultured CD4+ T cells. TCRdb processed the PCR reads anew with MiXCR; each CDR3 protein has one entry. In the table there are approximately 10,000 distinct CDR3 sequences, around 50% of which are singletons. The receptor was isolated from a human donor who had recovered from COVID-19. The sample comprised CD4+ T cells from blood, cultured in vitro.

The CDR3 coding sequence is TGTGCCAGTAGTATAGAGGGCACTAGAGCTAACTATGGCTACACCTTC. Amino acid sequence: CASSIEGTRANYGYTF. This sequence joins TRBV19 and TRBJ1-2; D unresolved. From germline, CDR1 is LNHDA and CDR2 SQIVND (reference sequence). The CDR3 spans 16 residues. V shed 0 bases and J shed 0 bases, with 11 bases lying between them.